This TCR beta chain was retrieved from a study of CD8+ T cells in alopecia areata. The CDR3 sequence is 14 residues long. Germline V CDR1 and CDR2: MNHEY, SVGAGI. V was clipped by 5 bases and J by 1 base; unmatched bases: 4. Extracted RNA was reverse transcribed, and the resulting cDNA served as sequencing template. Method: immunoSEQ multiplex PCR; TCRdb's copy keeps in-frame clones and lacks some. Of roughly 250,000 clones in the sample, less than 80% were seen once. The V gene is TRBV6-5, the J gene TRBJ2-7; 8 nucleotides match TRBD1. Sequencing used CD4+ T cells sorted from blood, obtained at week 0. The sequence was obtained from a human donor with alopecia areata. In DNA form, the CDR3 reads TGTGCCAGCAGTCGGACAGGGTCATCCTACGAGCAGTACTTC. It yields the protein CASSRTGSSYEQYF.